Listed here are 5 T cell receptor beta chains from one sample, sequenced in a study of blood T cell repertoires in COVID-19. The repertoire was sequenced with immunoSEQ multiplex PCR; TCRdb's copy has only in-frame clones and lacks some. The repertoire holds about 81,000 clones, with around nine tenths as singletons. The sample comprised peripheral blood. The origin of the receptors is a man aged 65 to 79 with active or convalescent COVID-19.

V usage is TRBV6-5 and J usage is TRBJ2-3; 10 nucleotides align to TRBD2. Looked up from germline, CDR1 is MNHEY and CDR2 is SVGAGI. The CDR3 sequence is 15 residues long. J was trimmed by 2 bases and V by 5 bases; bases with no gene match: 4. The CDR3, as DNA: TGTGCCAGCAGTCCAAGCGGGGGGGCCACAGATACGCAGTATTTT. It codes for CASSPSGGATDTQYF.

The V and J genes are TRBV30 and TRBJ1-3; 7 bases are shared with TRBD1. This CDR3 has 15 amino acids. J gave up 8 bases and V 3 bases, and 13 bases lay outside the gene matches. Germline V gene data show CDR1 as GTSNPN and CDR2 as SVGIG (reference sequence). The CDR3 sequence is CAWSPGRQGRDTIYF. The CDR3 bases are TGTGCCTGGAGCCCCGGCCGACAGGGTCGAGACACCATATATTTT.

This clone was counted only a few times. V and J are TRBV19 and TRBJ2-7, with a possible D match to TRBD1 (5 bases). This CDR3 contains 13 residues. Trimming shortened V by 5 bases and J by 5 bases, and 13 bases separated the two germline ends. CDR1 is LNHDA and CDR2 is SQIVND in the germline V gene (reference sequence). The CDR3 coding sequence is TGTGCCAGTAGTGTCAGGGCTAAGGACGAGCAGTACTTC. Its translation: CASSVRAKDEQYF.

This rearrangement joins TRBV18 to TRBJ1-1, with 10 nucleotides matching TRBD1. Losses at the gene ends were 2 bases for V and 11 bases for J; bases not matched to a gene: 2. Germline V gives CDR1 KGHSH, CDR2 LQKENI. The CDR3 has 12 residues. For the CDR3, the DNA is TGTGCCAGCTCACCAAAGGACAGGGGGGCTTTCTTT. Amino acid sequence: CASSPKDRGAFF.

V is TRBV29-1 and J is TRBJ1-2, with 7 bases matching TRBD1. J gave up 4 bases and V 0 bases, and 8 bases lay outside the gene matches. Germline V gene lookup returns CDR1 SQVTM and CDR2 ANQGSEA. This CDR3 region has 15 residues. CDR3 DNA sequence: TGCAGCGTTGAAGATCCCACAGGGGCTGGCTATGGCTACACCTTC. This gives the protein CSVEDPTGAGYGYTF.